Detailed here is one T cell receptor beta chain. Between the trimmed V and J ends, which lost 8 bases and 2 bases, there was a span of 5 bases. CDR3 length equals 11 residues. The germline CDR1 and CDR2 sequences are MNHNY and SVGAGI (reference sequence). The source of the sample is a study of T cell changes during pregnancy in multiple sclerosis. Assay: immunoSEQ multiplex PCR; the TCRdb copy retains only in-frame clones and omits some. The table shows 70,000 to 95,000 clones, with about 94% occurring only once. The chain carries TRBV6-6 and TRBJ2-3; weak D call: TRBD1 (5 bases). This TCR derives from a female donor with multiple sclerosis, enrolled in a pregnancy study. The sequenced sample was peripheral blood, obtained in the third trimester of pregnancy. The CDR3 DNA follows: TGTGCCAGCGGGGCCACAGATACGCAGTATTTT. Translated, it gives CASGATDTQYF.